This T cell receptor beta chain was identified during a study of shared clonotypes between healthy human individuals. Using immunoSEQ multiplex PCR, the repertoire was profiled, and TCRdb retains in-frame clones only, with some absent. The sample lists about 2.5 million clones; around 92% were seen once. From germline, CDR1 is SGHDT and CDR2 YYEEEE. Trimming left V 1 base short and J 2 bases short, with 13 bases between. The CDR3 spans 15 residues. The rearrangement links TRBV5-6 to TRBJ2-7; tentatively, D is TRBD1 or TRBD2 (5 bases each). The receptor comes from a man between 18 and 35 years old in good health. Some clones in this sample may be carry-over from other donors' samples. Material for sequencing was naive CD4+ T cells from PBMCs. Regarding subset: CD45RA+ positively selected. The CDR3 DNA reads as TGTGCCAGCAGCTTGCCGCCCCGGGGACCCTACGAGCAGTACTTC. Encoded protein: CASSLPPRGPYEQYF.